The clone carrying this TCR beta chain was recorded many times. No antigen is known for it. Breast cancer patients provided tissue from their axillary draining lymph nodes. The record originates from a study of breast tumors, draining lymph nodes, adjacent tissues. Study-wide results and limits: Compared with basal-like, luminal-like tumors shared significantly more repertoire with nontumor tissue. Tumor TCR diversity was below lymph nodes but above nontumor tissue.

Germline CDR1 is SGHTA and CDR2 is FQGNSA. The CDR3 has 14 residues. V was pared by 0 bases and J by 4 bases, with 8 bases between. TCRdb re-called the multiplex PCR reads with MiXCR, one entry per CDR3 protein. The profile covers fewer than 90,000 distinct CDR3 sequences, with over 25% appearing a single time and 8.1% taken by the ten largest. J is TRBJ2-3 and V is TRBV7-2; D is unresolved. This clonotype was sampled from a female donor with breast cancer. Some clones in this sample may be carry-over from other donors' samples. Sequenced: axillary lymph node tissue. The CDR3 sequence is CASSLAGRSDTQYF. The CDR3 region has the DNA TGTGCCAGCAGCTTAGCGGGCCGTTCAGATACGCAGTATTTT.